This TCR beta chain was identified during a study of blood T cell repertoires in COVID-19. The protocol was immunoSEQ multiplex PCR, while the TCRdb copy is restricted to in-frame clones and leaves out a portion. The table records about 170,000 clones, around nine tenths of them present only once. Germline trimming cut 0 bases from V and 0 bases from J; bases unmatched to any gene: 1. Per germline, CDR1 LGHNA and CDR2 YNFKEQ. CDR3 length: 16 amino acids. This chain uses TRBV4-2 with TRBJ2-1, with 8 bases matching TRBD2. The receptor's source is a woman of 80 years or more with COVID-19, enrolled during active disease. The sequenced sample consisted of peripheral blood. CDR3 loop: CASSQDTSGSYNEQFF. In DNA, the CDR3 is TGTGCCAGCAGCCAAGATACTAGCGGCTCCTACAATGAGCAGTTCTTC.